A selection of T cell receptor beta chains follows, all from one sample in a study of blood T cells in healthy people across ages. A single record per CDR3 protein comes from TCRdb applying MiXCR to the 5' RACE reads. Counted here are some 1.6 million distinct CDR3 sequences, almost 35% occurring once; the ten biggest clones make up around 10%. Sequencing used blood. These receptors came from a woman between 25 and 40 years old in good health. The conserved cysteine and the conserved F or W are not part of the CDR3 here.

cdr3_length v_call cdr3_aa
11 TRBV11-2 ASSWRRGTEAF
14 TRBV5-1 ASSLSSGMTYNEQF
17 TRBV4-2 ASSPYSQTSGGTYNEQF
12 TRBV2 ASRPTGSNQPQH
12 TRBV2 ASSEGVLNTEAF
15 TRBV4-1 ASSRGTEGPTTYEQY
13 TRBV5-6 ASSMGGGNNQPQH
11 TRBV7-9 ASSLDTDYEQY
13 TRBV10-3 AISESGGGYNEQF
13 TRBV2 ASSVSRGNTDTQY
13 TRBV7-3 ASSASGWAQETQY
11 TRBV20-1 SAQRGVNTEAF
13 TRBV7-9 ASSLGAREDQPQH
14 TRBV6-5 ASRRTAYSGANVLT
12 TRBV3-1 ASSQRAGRETQY
11 TRBV20-1 SARGSPTDTQY
13 TRBV25-1 ASSKTGGAVEKLF
12 TRBV20-1 SARSGPHTGELF
13 TRBV29-1 SVAFAQGGGQPQH
10 TRBV30 ASQEPTSPLH
11 TRBV10-3 ATASGSGYEQY
14 TRBV7-9 ASSFPGTGGYTEAF
15 TRBV10-3 AISESTRSWGTYEQY
12 TRBV25-1 ARGGQGISYEQY
11 TRBV3-1 ASSQKGSNEQF
11 TRBV10-2 ASRDGQGYEQY
12 TRBV20-1 SASERAVNTEAF
15 TRBV28 ASSWGLAGAAYNEQF
11 TRBV4-1 ASSQTIRYEQY
18 TRBV4-1 ASSQDGRRVAGSYNSPLH
9 TRBV29-1 SVQTPYEQY
16 TRBV3-1 ASSQEHRDRGRETEAF
12 TRBV2 ASKGGVDQETQY
18 TRBV3-1 ASSQPVVRTGRRSNYGYT
13 TRBV30 AWSADWSSYNEQF
11 TRBV12-3/TRBV12-4 ASSLVYPDTQY
12 TRBV7-6 ASSLAWTSETQY
13 TRBV27 ASSFRGYSYNEQF
12 TRBV10-3 AISDPPPFTEAF
13 TRBV11-2 ASSLTSGDYNEQF
11 TRBV20-1 SAPTGVNSPLH
12 TRBV12-3/TRBV12-4 AGSFGLRKETQY